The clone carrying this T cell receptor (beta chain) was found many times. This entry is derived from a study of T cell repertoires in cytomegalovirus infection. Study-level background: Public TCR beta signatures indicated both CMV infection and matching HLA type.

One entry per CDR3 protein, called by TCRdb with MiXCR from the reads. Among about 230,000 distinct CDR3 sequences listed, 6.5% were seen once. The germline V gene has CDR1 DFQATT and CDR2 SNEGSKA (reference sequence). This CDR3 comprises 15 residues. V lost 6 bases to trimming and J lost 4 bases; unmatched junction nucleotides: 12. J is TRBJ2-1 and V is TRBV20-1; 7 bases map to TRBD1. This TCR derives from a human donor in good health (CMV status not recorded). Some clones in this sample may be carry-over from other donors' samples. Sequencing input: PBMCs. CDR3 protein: CSALGPGQPYNEQFF. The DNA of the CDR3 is TGCAGTGCCCTAGGGCCGGGACAGCCGTACAATGAGCAGTTCTTC.